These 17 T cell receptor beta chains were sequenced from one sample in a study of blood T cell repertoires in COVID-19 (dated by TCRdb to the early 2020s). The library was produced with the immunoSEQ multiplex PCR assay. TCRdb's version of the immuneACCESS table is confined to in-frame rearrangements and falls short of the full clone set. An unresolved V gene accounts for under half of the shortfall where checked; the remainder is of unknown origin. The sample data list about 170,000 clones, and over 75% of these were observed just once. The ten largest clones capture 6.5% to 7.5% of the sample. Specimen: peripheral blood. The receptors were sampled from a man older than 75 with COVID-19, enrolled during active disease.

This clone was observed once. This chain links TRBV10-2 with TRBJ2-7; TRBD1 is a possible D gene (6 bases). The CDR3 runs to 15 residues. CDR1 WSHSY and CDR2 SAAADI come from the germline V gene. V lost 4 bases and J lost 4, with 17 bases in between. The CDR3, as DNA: TGCGCCAGCAGTGTTTCAGGTGGCAGGGGTTACGAGCAGTACTTC. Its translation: CASSVSGGRGYEQYF.

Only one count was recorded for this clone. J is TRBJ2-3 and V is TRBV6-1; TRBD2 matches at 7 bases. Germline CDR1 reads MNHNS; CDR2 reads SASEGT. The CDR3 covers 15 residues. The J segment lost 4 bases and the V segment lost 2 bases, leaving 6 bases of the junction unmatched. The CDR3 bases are TGTGCCAGCAGTGAATCGGGGGGAGGGGCAGATACGCAGTATTTT. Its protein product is CASSESGGGADTQYF.

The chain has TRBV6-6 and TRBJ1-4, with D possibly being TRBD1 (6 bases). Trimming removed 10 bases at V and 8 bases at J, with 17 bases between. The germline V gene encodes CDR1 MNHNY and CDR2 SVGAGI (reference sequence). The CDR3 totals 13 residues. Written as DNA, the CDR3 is TGTGCCACCCAGTTAACAGGGCACGAAAAACTGTTTTTT. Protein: CATQLTGHEKLFF.

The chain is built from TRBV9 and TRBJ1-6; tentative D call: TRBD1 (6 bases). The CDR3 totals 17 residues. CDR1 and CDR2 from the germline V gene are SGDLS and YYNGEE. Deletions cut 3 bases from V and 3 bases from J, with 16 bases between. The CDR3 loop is CASSGLGGGGYNSPLHF. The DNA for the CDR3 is TGTGCCAGCAGCGGCCTGGGGGGGGGCGGCTATAATTCACCCCTCCACTTT.

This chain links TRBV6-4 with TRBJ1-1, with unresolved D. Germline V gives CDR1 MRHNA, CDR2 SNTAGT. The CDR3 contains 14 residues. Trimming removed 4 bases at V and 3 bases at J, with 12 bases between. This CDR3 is CASSVKPRDTEAFF. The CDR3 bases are TGTGCCAGCAGTGTCAAACCCCGGGACACTGAAGCTTTCTTT.

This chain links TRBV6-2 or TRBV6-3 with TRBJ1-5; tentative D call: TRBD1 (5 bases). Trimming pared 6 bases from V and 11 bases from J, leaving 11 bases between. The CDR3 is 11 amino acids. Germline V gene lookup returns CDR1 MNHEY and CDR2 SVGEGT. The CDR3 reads CASSPGGAQHF. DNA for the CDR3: TGTGCCAGCAGCCCCGGGGGGGCCCAGCATTTT.

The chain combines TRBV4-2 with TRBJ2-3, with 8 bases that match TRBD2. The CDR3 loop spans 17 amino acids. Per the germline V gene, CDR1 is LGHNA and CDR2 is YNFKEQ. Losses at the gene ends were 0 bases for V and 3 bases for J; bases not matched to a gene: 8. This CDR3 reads CASSQDSGGGLTDTQYF. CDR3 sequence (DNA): TGTGCCAGCAGCCAAGATTCTGGCGGGGGGCTTACAGATACGCAGTATTTT.

The CDR3 loop reads CASSHSGGWTGELFF. DNA for the CDR3: TGCGCCAGCAGCCATTCAGGGGGATGGACCGGGGAGCTGTTTTTT. The chain links TRBV4-1 to TRBJ2-2; 7 bases fit TRBD1. This CDR3 contains 15 residues. From germline, CDR1 is MGHRA and CDR2 YSYEKL. V lost 3 bases, J lost 5 bases, and 6 bases stayed unmatched.

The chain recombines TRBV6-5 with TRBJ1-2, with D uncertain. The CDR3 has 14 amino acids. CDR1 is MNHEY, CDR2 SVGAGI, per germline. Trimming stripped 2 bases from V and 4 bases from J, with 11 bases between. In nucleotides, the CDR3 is TGTGCCAGCAGTTACCTCGGGAGGAGCTATGGCTACACCTTC. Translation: CASSYLGRSYGYTF.

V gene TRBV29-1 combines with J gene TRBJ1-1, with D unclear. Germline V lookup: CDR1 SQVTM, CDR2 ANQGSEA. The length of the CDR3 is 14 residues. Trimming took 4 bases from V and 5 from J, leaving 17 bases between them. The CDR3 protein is CSVASRSVVTEAFF. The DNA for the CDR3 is TGCAGCGTTGCCTCCCGGTCCGTAGTAACTGAAGCTTTCTTT.

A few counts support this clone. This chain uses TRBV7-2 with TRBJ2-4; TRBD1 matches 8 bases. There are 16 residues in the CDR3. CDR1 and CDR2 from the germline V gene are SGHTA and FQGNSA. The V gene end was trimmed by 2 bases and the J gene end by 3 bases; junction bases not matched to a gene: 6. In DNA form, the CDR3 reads TGTGCCAGCAGCTTATTTAGTACAGGGGGCAAAAACATTCAGTACTTC. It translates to CASSLFSTGGKNIQYF.

The CDR3: CASSLDRWSTYEQYF. The CDR3 DNA reads as TGTGCCAGCAGCTTAGATCGATGGAGCACCTACGAGCAGTACTTC. The J gene is TRBJ2-7, the V gene TRBV11-2; D is uncertain. Germline-derived CDR1 and CDR2 are SGHAT and FQNNGV. V lost 0 bases and J lost 2, with 11 bases in between. The CDR3 spans 15 residues.

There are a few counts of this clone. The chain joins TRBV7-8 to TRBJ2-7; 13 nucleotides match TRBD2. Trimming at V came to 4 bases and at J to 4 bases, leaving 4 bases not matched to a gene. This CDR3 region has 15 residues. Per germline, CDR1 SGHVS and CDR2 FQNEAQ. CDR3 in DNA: TGTGCCAGCAGCTCCCTGACTAGCGGGGGGTACGAGCAGTACTTC. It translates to CASSSLTSGGYEQYF.

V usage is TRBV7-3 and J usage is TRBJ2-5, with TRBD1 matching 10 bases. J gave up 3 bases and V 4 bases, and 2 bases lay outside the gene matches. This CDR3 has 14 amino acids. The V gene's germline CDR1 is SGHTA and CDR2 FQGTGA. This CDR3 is CASSSGTGEETQYF. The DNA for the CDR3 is TGTGCCAGCAGCTCCGGGACAGGGGAAGAGACCCAGTACTTC. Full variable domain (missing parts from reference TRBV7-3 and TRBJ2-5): GAGVSQTPSNKVTEKGKYVELRCDPISGHTALYWYRQSLGQGPEFLIYFQGTGAADDSGLPNDRFFAVRPEGSVSTLKIQRTERGDSAVYLCASSSGTGEETQYFGPGTRLLVL.

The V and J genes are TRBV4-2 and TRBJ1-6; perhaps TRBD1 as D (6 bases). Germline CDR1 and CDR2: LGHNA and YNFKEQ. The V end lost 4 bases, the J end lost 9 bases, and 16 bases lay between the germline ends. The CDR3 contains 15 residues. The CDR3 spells CASSPPPGESSPLHF. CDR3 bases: TGTGCCAGCAGCCCGCCACCAGGGGAAAGTTCACCCCTCCACTTT.

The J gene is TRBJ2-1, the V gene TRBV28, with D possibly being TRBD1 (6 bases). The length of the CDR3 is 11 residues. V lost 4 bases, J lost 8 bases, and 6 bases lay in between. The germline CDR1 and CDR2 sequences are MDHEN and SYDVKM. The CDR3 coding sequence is TGTGCCAGCAGTTACAGGGATGAGCAGTTCTTC. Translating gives CASSYRDEQFF.

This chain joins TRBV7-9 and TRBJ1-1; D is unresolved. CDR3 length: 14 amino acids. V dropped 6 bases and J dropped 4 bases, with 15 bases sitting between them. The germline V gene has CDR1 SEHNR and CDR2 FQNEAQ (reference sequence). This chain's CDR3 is CASRLTPPGTEAFF. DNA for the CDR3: TGTGCCAGCAGGTTAACCCCCCCGGGCACTGAAGCTTTCTTT.